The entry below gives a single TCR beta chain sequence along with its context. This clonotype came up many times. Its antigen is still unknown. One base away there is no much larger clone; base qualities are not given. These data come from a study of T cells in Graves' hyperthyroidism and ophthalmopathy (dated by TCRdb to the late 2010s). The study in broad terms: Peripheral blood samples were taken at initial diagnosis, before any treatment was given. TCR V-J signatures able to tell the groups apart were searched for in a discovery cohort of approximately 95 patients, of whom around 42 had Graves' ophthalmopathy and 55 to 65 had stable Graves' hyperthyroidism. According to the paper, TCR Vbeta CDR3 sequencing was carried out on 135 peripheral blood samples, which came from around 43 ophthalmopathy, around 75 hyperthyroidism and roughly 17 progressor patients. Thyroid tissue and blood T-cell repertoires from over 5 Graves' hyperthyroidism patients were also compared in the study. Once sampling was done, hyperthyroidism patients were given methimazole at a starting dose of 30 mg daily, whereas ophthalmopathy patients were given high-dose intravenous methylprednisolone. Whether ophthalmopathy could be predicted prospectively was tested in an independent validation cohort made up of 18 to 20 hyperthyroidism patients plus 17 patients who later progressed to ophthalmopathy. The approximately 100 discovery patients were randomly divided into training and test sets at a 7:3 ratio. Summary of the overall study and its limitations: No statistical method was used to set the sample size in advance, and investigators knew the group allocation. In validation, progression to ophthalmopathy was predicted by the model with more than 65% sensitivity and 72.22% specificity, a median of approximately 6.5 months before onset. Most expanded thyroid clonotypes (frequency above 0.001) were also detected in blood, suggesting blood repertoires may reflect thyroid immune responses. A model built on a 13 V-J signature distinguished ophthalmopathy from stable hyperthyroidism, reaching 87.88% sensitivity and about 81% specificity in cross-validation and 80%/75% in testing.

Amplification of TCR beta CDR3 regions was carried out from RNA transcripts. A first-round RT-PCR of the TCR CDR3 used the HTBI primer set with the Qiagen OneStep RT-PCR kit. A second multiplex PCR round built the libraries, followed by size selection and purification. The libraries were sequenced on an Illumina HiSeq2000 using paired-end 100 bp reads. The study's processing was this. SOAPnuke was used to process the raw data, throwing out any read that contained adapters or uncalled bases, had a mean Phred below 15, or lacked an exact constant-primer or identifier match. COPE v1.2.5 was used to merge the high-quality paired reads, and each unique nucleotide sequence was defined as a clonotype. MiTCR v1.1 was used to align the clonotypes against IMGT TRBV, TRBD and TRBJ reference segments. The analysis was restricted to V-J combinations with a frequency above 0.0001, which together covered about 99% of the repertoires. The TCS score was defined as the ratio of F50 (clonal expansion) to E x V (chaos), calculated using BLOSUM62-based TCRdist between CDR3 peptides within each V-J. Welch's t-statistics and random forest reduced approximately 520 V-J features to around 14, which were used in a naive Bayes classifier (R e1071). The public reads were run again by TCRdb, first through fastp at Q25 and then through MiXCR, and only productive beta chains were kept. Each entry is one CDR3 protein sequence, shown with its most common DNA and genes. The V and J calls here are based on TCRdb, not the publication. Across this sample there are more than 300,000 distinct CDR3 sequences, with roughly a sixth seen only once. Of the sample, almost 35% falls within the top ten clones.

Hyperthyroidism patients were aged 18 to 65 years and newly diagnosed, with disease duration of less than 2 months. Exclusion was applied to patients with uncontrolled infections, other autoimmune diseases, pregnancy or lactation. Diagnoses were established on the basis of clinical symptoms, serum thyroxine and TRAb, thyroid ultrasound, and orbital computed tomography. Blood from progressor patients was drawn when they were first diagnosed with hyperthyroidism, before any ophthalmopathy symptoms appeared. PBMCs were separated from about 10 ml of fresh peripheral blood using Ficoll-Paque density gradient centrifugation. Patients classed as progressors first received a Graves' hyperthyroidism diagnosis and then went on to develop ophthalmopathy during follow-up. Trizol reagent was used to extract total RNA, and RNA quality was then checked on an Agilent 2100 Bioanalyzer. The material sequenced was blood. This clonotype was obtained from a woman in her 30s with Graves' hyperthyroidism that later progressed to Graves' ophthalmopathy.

The DNA reads TGTGCCAGCAGCTTAGCGGCAGCTTCAGATACGCAGTATTTT. It is translated as CASSLAAASDTQYF. The receptor chain draws on TRBV7-2 and TRBJ2-3; the D gene cannot be named for sure. Spanning cysteine to phenylalanine, the CDR3 consists of 14 amino acids. CDR3 DNA is the only sequence kept; it has 42 bases, read in frame from the first base. The germline V gene provides CDR1 SGHTA and CDR2 FQGNSA. V is shortened by 0 bases, J by 4 bases, and the region joining them spans 8 bases.